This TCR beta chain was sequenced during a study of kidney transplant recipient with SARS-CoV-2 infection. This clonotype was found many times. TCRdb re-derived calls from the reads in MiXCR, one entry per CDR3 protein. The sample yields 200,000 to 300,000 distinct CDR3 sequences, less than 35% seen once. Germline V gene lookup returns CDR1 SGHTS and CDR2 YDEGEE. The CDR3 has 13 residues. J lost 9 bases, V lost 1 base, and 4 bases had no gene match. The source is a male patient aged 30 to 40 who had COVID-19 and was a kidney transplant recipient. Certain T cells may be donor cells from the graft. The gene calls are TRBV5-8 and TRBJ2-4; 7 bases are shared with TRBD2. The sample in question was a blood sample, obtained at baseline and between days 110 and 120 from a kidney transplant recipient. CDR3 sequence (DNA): TGTGCCAGCAGCTTGACTAGCGACAGCATTCAGTACTTC. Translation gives CASSLTSDSIQYF.